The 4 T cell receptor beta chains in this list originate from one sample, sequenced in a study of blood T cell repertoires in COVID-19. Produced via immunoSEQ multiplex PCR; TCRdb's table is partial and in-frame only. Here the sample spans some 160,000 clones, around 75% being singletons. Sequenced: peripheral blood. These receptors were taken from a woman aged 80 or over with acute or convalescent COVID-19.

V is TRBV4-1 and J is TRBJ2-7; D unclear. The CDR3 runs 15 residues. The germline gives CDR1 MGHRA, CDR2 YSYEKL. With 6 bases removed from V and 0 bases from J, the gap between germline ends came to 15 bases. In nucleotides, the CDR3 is TGCGCCAGCAGTGACTCGCCGGCGGCCTCCTACGAGCAGTACTTC. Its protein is CASSDSPAASYEQYF.

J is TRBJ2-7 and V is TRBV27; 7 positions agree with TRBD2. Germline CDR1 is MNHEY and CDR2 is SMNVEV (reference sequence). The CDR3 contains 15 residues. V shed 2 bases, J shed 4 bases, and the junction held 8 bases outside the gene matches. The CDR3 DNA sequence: TGTGCCAGCAGTTTAGGGGGGGGGTTGAGGTACGAGCAGTACTTC. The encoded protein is CASSLGGGLRYEQYF.

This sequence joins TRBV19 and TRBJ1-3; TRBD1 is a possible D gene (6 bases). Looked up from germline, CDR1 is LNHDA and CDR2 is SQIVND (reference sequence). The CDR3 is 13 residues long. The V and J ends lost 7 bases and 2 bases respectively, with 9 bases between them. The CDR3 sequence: CASNKGAGNTIYF. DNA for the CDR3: TGTGCCAGTAATAAGGGGGCTGGAAACACCATATATTTT.

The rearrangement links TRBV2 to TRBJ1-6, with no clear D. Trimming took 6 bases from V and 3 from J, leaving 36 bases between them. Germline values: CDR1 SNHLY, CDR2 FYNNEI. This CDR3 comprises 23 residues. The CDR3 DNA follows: TGTGCCAGCAGCGCGGCAGCGGTCCGATTTGGTCGTCCCCCTGCACACTATAATTCACCCCTCCACTTT. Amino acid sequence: CASSAAAVRFGRPPAHYNSPLHF.